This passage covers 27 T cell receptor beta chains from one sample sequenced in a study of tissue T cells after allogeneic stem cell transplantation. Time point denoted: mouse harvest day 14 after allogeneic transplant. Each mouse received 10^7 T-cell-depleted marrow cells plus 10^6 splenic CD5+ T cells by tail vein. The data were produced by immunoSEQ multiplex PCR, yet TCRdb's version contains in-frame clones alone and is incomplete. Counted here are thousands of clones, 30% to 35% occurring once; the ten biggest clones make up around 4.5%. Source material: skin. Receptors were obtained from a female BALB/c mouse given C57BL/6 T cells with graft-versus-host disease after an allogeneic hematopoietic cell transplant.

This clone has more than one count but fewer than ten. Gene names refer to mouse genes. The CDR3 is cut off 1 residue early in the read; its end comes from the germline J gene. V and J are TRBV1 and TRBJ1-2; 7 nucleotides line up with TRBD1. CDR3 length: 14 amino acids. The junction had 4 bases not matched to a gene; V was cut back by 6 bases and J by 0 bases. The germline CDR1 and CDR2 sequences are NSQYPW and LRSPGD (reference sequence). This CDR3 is CTCSRDSANSDYTF. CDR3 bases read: TGCACCTGCAGCCGGGACAGCGCAAACTCCGACTACACC.

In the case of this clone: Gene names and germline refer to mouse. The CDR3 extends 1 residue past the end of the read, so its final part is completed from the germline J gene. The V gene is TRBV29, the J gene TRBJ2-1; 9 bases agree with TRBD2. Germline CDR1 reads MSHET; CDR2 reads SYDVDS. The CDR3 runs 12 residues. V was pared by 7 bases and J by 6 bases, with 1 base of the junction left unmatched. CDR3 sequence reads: CASNWGVAEQFF. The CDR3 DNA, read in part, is TGTGCTAGCAACTGGGGGGTTGCTGAGCAGTTC.

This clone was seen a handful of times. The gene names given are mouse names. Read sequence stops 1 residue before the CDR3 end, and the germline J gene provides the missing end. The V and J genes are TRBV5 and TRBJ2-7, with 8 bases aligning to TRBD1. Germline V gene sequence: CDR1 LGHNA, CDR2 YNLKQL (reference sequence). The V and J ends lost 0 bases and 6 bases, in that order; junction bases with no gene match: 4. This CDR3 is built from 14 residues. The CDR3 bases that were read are TGTGCCAGCAGCCAAGATGCCAGGGGGCGTGAACAGTAC. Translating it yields CASSQDARGREQY. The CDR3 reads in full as CASSQDARGREQYF.

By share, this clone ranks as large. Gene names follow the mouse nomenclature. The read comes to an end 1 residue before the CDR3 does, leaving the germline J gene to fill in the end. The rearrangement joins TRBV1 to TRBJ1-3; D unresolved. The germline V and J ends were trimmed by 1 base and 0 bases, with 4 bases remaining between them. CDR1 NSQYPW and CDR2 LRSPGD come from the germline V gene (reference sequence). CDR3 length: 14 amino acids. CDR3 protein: CTCSAAGSGNTLYF. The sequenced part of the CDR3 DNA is TGCACCTGCAGTGCAGCCGGTTCTGGAAATACGCTCTAT.

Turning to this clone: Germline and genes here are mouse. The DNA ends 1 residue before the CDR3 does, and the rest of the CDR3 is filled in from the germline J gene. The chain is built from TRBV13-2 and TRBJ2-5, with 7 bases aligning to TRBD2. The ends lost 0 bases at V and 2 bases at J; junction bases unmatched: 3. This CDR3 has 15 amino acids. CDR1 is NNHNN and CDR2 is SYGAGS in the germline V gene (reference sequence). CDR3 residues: CASGDGAGGQDTQYF. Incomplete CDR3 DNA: TGTGCCAGCGGTGATGGGGCTGGGGGCCAAGACACCCAGTAC.

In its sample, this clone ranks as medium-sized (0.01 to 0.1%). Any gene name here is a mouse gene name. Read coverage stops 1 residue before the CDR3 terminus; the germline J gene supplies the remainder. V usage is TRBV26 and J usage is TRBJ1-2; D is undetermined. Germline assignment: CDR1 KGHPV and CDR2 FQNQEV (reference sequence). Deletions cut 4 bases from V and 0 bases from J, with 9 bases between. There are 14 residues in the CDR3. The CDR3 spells CASSPRAANSDYTF. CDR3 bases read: TGTGCCAGCAGTCCCCGGGCCGCAAACTCCGACTACACC. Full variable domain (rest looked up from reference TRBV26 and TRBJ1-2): NSKVIQTPRYLVKGQGQKAKMRCIPEKGHPVVFWYQQNKNNEFKFLINFQNQEVLQQIDMTEKRFSAECPSNSPCSLEIQSSEAGDSALYLCASSPRAANSDYTFGSGTRLLVI.

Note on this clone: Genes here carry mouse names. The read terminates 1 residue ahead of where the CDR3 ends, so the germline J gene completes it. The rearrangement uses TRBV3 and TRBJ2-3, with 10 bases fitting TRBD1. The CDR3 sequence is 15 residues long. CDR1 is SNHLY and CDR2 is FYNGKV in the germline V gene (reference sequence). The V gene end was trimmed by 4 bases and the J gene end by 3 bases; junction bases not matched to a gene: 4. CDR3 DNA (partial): TGTGCCAGCAGCTCCGGGACAGGGGTCGCAGAAACGCTGTAT. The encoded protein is CASSSGTGVAETLY. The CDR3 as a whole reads CASSSGTGVAETLYF.

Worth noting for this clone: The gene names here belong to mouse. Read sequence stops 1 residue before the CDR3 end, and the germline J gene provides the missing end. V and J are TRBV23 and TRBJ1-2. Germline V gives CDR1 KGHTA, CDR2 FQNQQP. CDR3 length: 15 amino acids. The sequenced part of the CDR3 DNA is TGCTCCAGCAGTCAATTGCCCAGGGGGGGGTCCGACTACACC. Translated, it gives CSSSQLPRGGSDYT. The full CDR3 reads CSSSQLPRGGSDYTF. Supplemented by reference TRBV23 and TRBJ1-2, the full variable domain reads DAAVTQKPRYLIKMKGQEAEMKCIPEKGHTAVFWYQQKQSKELKFLIYFQNQQPLDQIDMVKERFSAVCPSSSLCSLGIRTCEAEDSALYLCSSSQLPRGGSDYTFGSGTRLLVI.

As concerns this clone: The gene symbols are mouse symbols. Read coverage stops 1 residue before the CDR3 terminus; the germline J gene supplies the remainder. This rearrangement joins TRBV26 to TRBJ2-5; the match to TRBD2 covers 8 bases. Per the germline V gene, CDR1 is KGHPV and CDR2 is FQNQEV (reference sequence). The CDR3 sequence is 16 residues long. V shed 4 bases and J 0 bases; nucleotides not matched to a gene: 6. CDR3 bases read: TGTGCCAGCAGTCGGCTGGGGGGCGTTAACCAAGACACCCAGTAC. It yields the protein CASSRLGGVNQDTQY. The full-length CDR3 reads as CASSRLGGVNQDTQYF.

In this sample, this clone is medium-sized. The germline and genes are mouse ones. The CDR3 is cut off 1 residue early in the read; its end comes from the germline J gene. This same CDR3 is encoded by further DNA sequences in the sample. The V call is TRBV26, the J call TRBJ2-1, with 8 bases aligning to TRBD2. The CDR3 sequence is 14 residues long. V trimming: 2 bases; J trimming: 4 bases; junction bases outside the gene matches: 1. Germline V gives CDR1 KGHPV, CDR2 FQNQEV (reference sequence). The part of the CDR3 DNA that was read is TGTGCCAGCAGTCTGCCTGGGGGGTATGCTGAGCAGTTC. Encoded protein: CASSLPGGYAEQF. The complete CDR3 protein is CASSLPGGYAEQFF.

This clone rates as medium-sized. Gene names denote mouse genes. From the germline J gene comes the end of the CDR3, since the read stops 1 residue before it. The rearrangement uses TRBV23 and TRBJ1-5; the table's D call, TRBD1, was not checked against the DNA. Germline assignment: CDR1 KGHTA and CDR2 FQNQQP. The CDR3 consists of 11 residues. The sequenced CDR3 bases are TGCTCCAGCAGTCACAGCCGGGCTCCGCTT. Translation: CSSSHSRAPL. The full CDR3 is CSSSHSRAPLF.

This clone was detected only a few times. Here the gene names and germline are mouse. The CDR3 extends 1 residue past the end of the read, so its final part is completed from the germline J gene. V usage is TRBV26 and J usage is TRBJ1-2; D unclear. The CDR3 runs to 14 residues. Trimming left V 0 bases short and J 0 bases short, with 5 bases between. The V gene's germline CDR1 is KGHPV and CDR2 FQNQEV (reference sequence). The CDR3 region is CASSLSAANSDYTF. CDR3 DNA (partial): TGTGCCAGCAGTCTGTCTGCAGCAAACTCCGACTACACC.

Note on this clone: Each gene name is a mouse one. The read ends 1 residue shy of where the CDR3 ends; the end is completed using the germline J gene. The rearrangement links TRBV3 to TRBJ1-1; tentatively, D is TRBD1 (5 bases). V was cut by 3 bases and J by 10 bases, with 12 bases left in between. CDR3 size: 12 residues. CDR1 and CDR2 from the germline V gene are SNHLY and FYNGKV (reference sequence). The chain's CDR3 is CASSFAGHGVFF. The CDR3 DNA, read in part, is TGTGCCAGCAGCTTCGCGGGGCACGGAGTCTTC. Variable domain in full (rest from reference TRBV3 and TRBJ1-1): GPKVLQIPSHQIIDMGQMVTLNCDPVSNHLYFYWYKQILGQQMEFLVNFYNGKVMEKSKLFKDQFSVERPDGSYFTLKIQPTALEDSAVYFCASSFAGHGVFFGKGTRLTVV.

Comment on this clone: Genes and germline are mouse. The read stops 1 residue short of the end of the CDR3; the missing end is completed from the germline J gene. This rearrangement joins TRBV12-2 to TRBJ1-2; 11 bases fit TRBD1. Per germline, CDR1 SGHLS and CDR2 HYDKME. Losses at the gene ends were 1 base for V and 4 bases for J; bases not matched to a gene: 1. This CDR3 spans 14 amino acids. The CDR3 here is CASSLGTGGSDYTF. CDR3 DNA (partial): TGTGCCAGCTCTCTAGGGACAGGGGGCTCCGACTACACC.

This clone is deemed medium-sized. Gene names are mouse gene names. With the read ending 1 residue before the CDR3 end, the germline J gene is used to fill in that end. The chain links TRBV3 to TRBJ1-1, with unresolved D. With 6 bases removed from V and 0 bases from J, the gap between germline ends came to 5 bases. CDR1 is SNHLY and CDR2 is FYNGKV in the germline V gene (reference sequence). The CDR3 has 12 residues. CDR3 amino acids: CASRQPNTEVFF. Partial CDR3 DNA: TGTGCCAGCAGACAACCAAACACAGAAGTCTTC.

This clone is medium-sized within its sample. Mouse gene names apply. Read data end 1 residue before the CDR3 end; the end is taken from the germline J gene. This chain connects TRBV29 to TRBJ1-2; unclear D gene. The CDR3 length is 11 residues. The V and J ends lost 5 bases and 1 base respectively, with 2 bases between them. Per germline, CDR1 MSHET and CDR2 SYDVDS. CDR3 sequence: CASSGNSDYTF. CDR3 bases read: TGTGCTAGCAGTGGAAACTCCGACTACACC.

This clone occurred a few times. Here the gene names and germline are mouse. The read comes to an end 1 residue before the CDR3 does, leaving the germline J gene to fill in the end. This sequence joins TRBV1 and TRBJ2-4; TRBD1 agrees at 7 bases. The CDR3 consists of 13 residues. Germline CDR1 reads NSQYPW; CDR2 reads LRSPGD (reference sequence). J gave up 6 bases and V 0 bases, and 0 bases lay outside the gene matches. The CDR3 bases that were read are TGCACCTGCAGTGCAGAACAGGGGAACACCTTGTAC. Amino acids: CTCSAEQGNTLY. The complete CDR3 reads CTCSAEQGNTLYF.

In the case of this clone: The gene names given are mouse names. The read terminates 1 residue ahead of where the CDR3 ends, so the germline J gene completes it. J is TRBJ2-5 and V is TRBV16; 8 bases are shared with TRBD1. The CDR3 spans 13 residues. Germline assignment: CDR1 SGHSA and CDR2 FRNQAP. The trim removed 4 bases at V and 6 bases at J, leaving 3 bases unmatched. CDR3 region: CASSSRDRDTQYF. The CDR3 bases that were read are TGTGCAAGCAGCTCCCGGGACAGGGACACCCAGTAC.

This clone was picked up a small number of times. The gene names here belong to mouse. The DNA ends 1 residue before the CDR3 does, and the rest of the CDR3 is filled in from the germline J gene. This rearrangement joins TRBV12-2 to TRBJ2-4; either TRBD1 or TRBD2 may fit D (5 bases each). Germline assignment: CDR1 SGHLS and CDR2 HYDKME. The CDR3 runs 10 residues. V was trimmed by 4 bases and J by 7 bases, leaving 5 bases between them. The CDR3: CASSGHTLYF. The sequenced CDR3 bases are TGTGCCAGCTCGGGACACACCTTGTAC.

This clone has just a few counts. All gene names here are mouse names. CDR3 DNA (partial): TGTGCCAGCAGTCTTGGGTTTAGTGCAGAAACGCTGTAT. This encodes CASSLGFSAETLY. The CDR3, in full, reads CASSLGFSAETLYF. The rearrangement links TRBV26 to TRBJ2-3; no clear D gene. The CDR3 end is not reached by the read, which stops 1 residue before it; the germline J gene fills it in. Germline CDR1 and CDR2: KGHPV and FQNQEV (reference sequence). V was trimmed by 3 bases and J by 0 bases, leaving 7 bases between them. The CDR3 length is 14 residues. The full variable domain, in which reference TRBV26 and TRBJ2-3 provide the parts outside the CDR3, is NSKVIQTPRYLVKGQGQKAKMRCIPEKGHPVVFWYQQNKNNEFKFLINFQNQEVLQQIDMTEKRFSAECPSNSPCSLEIQSSEAGDSALYLCASSLGFSAETLYFGSGTRLTVL.

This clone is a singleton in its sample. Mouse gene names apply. The CDR3 bases that were read are TGCTCCAGCAGTCAATTTGCTGAGCAGTTC. This codes for CSSSQFAEQF. The whole CDR3 sequence reads CSSSQFAEQFF. V and J are TRBV23 and TRBJ2-1. With the read ending 1 residue before the CDR3 end, the germline J gene is used to fill in that end. CDR3 length: 11 amino acids. Per germline, CDR1 KGHTA and CDR2 FQNQQP.

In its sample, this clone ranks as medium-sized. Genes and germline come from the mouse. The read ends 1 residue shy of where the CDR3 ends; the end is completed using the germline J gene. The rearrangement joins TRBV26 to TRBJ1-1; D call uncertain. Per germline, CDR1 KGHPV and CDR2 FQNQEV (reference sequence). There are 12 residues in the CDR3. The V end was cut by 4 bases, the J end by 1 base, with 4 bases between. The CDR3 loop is CASSQGNTEVFF. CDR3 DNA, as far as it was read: TGTGCCAGCAGTCAGGGAAACACAGAAGTCTTC.

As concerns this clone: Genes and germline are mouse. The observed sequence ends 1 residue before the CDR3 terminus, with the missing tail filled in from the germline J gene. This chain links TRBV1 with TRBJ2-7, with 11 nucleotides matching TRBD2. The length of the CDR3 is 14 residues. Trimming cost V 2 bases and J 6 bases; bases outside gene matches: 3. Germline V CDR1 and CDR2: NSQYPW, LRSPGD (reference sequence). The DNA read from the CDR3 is TGCACCTGCAGTGCAAGGGACTGGGGGATTGAACAGTAC. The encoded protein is CTCSARDWGIEQY. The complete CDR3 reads CTCSARDWGIEQYF.

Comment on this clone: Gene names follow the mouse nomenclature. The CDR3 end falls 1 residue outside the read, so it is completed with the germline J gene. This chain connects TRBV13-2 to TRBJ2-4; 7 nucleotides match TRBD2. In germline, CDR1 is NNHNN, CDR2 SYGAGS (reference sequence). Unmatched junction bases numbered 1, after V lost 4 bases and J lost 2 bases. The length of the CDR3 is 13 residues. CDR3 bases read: TGTGCCAGCGGTCTGGGGGATCAAAACACCTTGTAC. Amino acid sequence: CASGLGDQNTLY. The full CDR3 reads CASGLGDQNTLYF.

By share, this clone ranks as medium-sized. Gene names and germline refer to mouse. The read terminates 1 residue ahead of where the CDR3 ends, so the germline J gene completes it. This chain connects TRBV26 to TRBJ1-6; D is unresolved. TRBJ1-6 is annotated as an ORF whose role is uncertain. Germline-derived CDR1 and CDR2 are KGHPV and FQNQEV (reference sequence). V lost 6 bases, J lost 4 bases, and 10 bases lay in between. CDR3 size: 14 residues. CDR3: CASSPGLYNSPLYF. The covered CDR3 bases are TGTGCCAGCAGCCCGGGCCTATATAATTCGCCCCTCTAC.

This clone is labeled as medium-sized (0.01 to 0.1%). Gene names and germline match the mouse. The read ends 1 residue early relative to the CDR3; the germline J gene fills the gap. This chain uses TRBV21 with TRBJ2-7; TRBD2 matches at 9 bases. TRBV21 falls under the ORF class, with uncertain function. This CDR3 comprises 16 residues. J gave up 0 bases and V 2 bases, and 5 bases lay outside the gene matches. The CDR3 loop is CASSQITGGSSYEQYF. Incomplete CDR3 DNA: TGTGCTAGCAGTCAAATAACTGGGGGGTCCTCCTATGAACAGTAC.

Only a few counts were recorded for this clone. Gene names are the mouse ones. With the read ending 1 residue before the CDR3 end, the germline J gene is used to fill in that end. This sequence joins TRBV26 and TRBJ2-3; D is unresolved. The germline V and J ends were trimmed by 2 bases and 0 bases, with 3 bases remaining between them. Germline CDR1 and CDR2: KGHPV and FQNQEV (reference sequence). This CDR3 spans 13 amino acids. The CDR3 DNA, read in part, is TGTGCCAGCAGTCTGAACAGTGCAGAAACGCTGTAT. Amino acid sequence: CASSLNSAETLY. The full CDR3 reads CASSLNSAETLYF.